This entry describes one TCR beta chain. Its target is not known. The CDR3 totals 13 residues. CDR1 is WSHSY and CDR2 is SAAADI in the germline V gene. V was pared by 4 bases and J by 5 bases, with 11 bases between. Only in-frame clones appear in the TCRdb table, and some are missing; sequencing was by immunoSEQ multiplex PCR. The table shows about 69,000 clones, with about nine tenths occurring only once. The data were taken from a study of OX40 agonist ivuxolimab in advanced cancers. Study-wide context: Every patient in dose escalation had hepatocellular carcinoma, melanoma, renal cell or head and neck cancer. Antecedent anti-PD-1, anti-PD-L1 or anti-CTLA-4 therapy was permissible, with around 41% having received some. Study findings and constraints: Clonal expansion was among the lowest in partial responders at 0.1-3.0 mg/kg, especially CD8+. Not determined was the antigen specificity of the expanded peripheral T cells.

The source is an adult with an advanced solid tumor such as melanoma, head and neck, liver or kidney cancer. This specimen consisted of CD4+ or CD8+ T cells sorted from blood, obtained in a trial of the OX40 agonist ivuxolimab. This chain uses TRBV10-2 with TRBJ1-1; possible D gene TRBD1, 6 bases. The CDR3 DNA sequence: TGCGCCAGCAGTGTTTCAAGGGGGACTGAAGCTTTCTTT. It is translated as CASSVSRGTEAFF.